These 31 T cell receptor beta chains came from one sample sequenced in a study of cytomegalovirus exposure and HLA in healthy donors (dated by TCRdb to 2017 to 2019). Library preparation was by the immunoSEQ multiplex PCR assay. The multiplex PCR relied on a mix of 60 forward primers for TCR Vbeta segments and 13 reverse primers for TCR Jbeta segments. TCRdb re-hosts the immuneACCESS table, in-frame sequences only. Its copies lack some clones; in the studies checked, an unresolved V gene accounts for under half of them, and the cause for the rest is not known. The sample profile shows about 120,000 clones; about three quarters of them were found once. The ten largest clones take up 1% to 1.5% of the sample. Sequencing used PBMCs. The receptors here all came from a female donor in good health and CMV-seronegative.

The chain couples TRBV5-4 to TRBJ2-1, with 12 positions matching TRBD2. Germline V CDR1 and CDR2: SGHNT, YYREEE (reference sequence). V lost 0 bases, J lost 4 bases, and 2 bases stayed unmatched. The CDR3 is 16 residues long. In DNA form, the CDR3 reads TGTGCCAGCAGCTTGGCTAGCGGGGGGGTTTACAATGAGCAGTTCTTC. Protein sequence: CASSLASGGVYNEQFF.

This sequence joins TRBV29-1 and TRBJ2-5; 9 bases align to TRBD2. V lost 3 bases, J lost 2 bases, and 4 bases stayed unmatched. Germline-derived CDR1 and CDR2 are SQVTM and ANQGSEA. The CDR3 is 14 amino acids. Here the CDR3 DNA reads TGCAGCGTTGAGGTAGCGGGAGCTCAAGAGACCCAGTACTTC. As protein: CSVEVAGAQETQYF. Using reference TRBV29-1 and TRBJ2-5 for the parts outside the CDR3, the full variable domain is SAVISQKPSRDICQRGTSLTIQCQVDSQVTMMFWYRQQPGQSLTLIATANQGSEATYESGFVIDKFPISRPNLTFSTLTVSNMSPEDSSIYLCSVEVAGAQETQYFGPGTRLLVL.

V is TRBV9 and J is TRBJ2-7; 14 nucleotides align to TRBD2. Germline CDR1 SGDLS, CDR2 YYNGEE. V lost 3 bases to trimming and J lost 7 bases; unmatched junction nucleotides: 9. The CDR3 covers 16 residues. The CDR3 loop reads CASSAVGTSGSWEQYF. The CDR3 bases are TGTGCCAGCAGCGCCGTCGGGACTAGCGGGAGTTGGGAGCAGTACTTC.

The chain is built from TRBV9 and TRBJ2-2; D perhaps matches TRBD2 (6 bases). There are 15 residues in the CDR3. Trimming shortened V by 2 bases and J by 8 bases, and 16 bases separated the two germline ends. Germline loops: CDR1 SGDLS, CDR2 YYNGEE. As DNA, the CDR3 is TGTGCCAGCAGCGTTTTCCGGGAGAGCCGGGGGGAGCTGTTTTTT. Translation: CASSVFRESRGELFF.

The V and J genes are TRBV7-8 and TRBJ1-1; D call uncertain. CDR3 length: 12 amino acids. V gave up 7 bases and J gave up 11 bases, with 17 bases separating them. The germline V gene has CDR1 SGHVS and CDR2 FQNEAQ. The CDR3 DNA follows: TGTGCCAGCACCCGTGGGCGGGGTGAGGCTTTCTTT. It yields the protein CASTRGRGEAFF.

The chain has TRBV10-3 and TRBJ1-2, with D perhaps TRBD1 (5 bases). Looked up from germline, CDR1 is ENHRY and CDR2 is SYGVKD. Deletions cut 6 bases from V and 7 bases from J, with 6 bases between. The CDR3 covers 10 residues. CDR3 coding DNA: TGTGCCATCAGGGGACTTGGCTACACCTTC. Its protein is CAIRGLGYTF.

The chain joins TRBV6-5 to TRBJ1-6; D call uncertain. Per the germline V gene, CDR1 is MNHEY and CDR2 is SVGAGI. V shed 0 bases and J shed 10 bases, with 16 bases lying between them. CDR3 length equals 16 residues. CDR3 nucleotides: TGTGCCAGCAGTTACTCCCAGGATCCCGGCGCATCACCCCTCCACTTT. Translated: CASSYSQDPGASPLHF.

This sequence joins TRBV28 and TRBJ2-5; the D gene is possibly TRBD2 (7 bases). Looked up from germline, CDR1 is MDHEN and CDR2 is SYDVKM. V was cut by 4 bases and J by 4 bases, with 10 bases left in between. The CDR3 consists of 13 residues. The CDR3 loop reads CASSSGGGETQYF. The CDR3 region has the DNA TGTGCCAGCAGTTCGGGGGGCGGAGAGACCCAGTACTTC. Full variable domain (outside the CDR3, taken from reference TRBV28 and TRBJ2-5): DVKVTQSSRYLVKRTGEKVFLECVQDMDHENMFWYRQDPGLGLRLIYFSYDVKMKEKGDIPEGYSVSREKKERFSLILESASTNQTSMYLCASSSGGGETQYFGPGTRLLVL.

The chain links TRBV30 to TRBJ2-7, with 7 bases fitting TRBD1. CDR1 is GTSNPN, CDR2 SVGIG, per germline (reference sequence). The CDR3 has 13 amino acids. V gave up 5 bases and J gave up 2 bases; unmatched junction bases: 6. The chain's CDR3 is CAWAGTVPYEQYF. The DNA for the CDR3 is TGTGCCTGGGCCGGGACAGTACCCTACGAGCAGTACTTC.

This clone was observed once. The chain is built from TRBV18 and TRBJ2-2; 10 bases agree with TRBD1. Germline assignment: CDR1 KGHSH and CDR2 LQKENI. With V trimmed by 3 bases and J by 4 bases, 5 bases remained unmatched. The CDR3 covers 16 residues. The CDR3 sequence: CASSPGQGRTTGELFF. In DNA form, the CDR3 reads TGTGCCAGCTCACCGGGACAGGGGAGAACCACCGGGGAGCTGTTTTTT. Based on the CDR3 plus reference TRBV18 and TRBJ2-2, the full variable domain is NAGVMQNPRHLVRRRGQEARLRCSPMKGHSHVYWYRQLPEEGLKFMVYLQKENIIDESGMPKERFSAEFPKEGPSILRIQQVVRGDSAAYFCASSPGQGRTTGELFFGEGSRLTVL.

The V call is TRBV5-4, the J call TRBJ2-5; 10 nucleotides match TRBD2. The CDR3 has 16 residues. CDR1 and CDR2 (germline): SGHNT, YYREEE (reference sequence). V shed 2 bases, J shed 5 bases, and the junction held 9 bases outside the gene matches. The DNA for the CDR3 is TGTGCCAGCAGCTTACGCCCTAGCGGGAGAAGCGAGACCCAGTACTTC. Translation: CASSLRPSGRSETQYF.

This chain uses TRBV27 with TRBJ2-1; 11 bases agree with TRBD2. The CDR3 has 15 amino acids. Trimming cost V 6 bases and J 4 bases; bases outside gene matches: 5. CDR1 MNHEY and CDR2 SMNVEV come from the germline V gene (reference sequence). The DNA of the CDR3 is TGTGCCAGCAGACCGGGACTAGCGGATTACAATGAGCAGTTCTTC. This gives the protein CASRPGLADYNEQFF.

This chain links TRBV19 with TRBJ2-5, with 9 bases matching TRBD2. CDR3 length: 15 amino acids. Trimming cost V 4 bases and J 5 bases; bases outside gene matches: 8. CDR1 LNHDA and CDR2 SQIVND come from the germline V gene (reference sequence). CDR3 in amino acids: CASSTLAGARETQYF. CDR3 nucleotides: TGTGCCAGTAGTACCTTAGCGGGGGCCAGGGAGACCCAGTACTTC. Looking up the rest from reference TRBV19 and TRBJ2-5 gives the full variable domain: DGGITQSPKYLFRKEGQNVTLSCEQNLNHDAMYWYRQDPGQGLRLIYYSQIVNDFQKGDIAEGYSVSREKKESFPLTVTSAQKNPTAFYLCASSTLAGARETQYFGPGTRLLVL.

The V call is TRBV30, the J call TRBJ2-2; tentative D call: TRBD2 (6 bases). V was shortened by 0 bases and J by 6 bases, with 14 bases between the two germline ends. CDR3 length equals 15 residues. CDR1 GTSNPN and CDR2 SVGIG come from the germline V gene (reference sequence). The CDR3 DNA reads TGTGCCTGGAGTGTAGTGGGGCGGGGTGCCGGGGAGCTGTTTTTT. Protein: CAWSVVGRGAGELFF. Complete variable domain (other parts from reference TRBV30 and TRBJ2-2): SQTIHQWPATLVQPVGSPLSLECTVEGTSNPNLYWYRQAAGRGLQLLFYSVGIGQISSEVPQNLSASRPQDRQFILSSKKLLLSDSGFYLCAWSVVGRGAGELFFGEGSRLTVL.

The rearrangement links TRBV7-6 to TRBJ2-7; 9 bases fit TRBD1. The CDR3 runs 14 residues. Germline V gene lookup returns CDR1 SGHVS and CDR2 FNYEAQ. J was trimmed by 4 bases and V by 5 bases; bases with no gene match: 6. The CDR3 DNA is TGTGCCAGCAGCCAATCGACAGGGGGGTACGAGCAGTACTTC. Amino acids: CASSQSTGGYEQYF.

This clone showed up just a few times. V usage is TRBV6-1 and J usage is TRBJ1-1, with D hard to call. The V gene lost 6 bases and the J gene lost 3 bases, with 14 bases spanning the gap. The CDR3 loop spans 14 amino acids. Germline V gene sequence: CDR1 MNHNS, CDR2 SASEGT. CDR3 bases: TGTGCCAGCAGCCGGCTCGACGGGGACACTGAAGCTTTCTTT. It specifies CASSRLDGDTEAFF.

This clone was seen only a few times. The V call is TRBV28, the J call TRBJ1-1; D not certain. V was clipped by 8 bases and J by 1 base, with 11 bases between them. This CDR3 region has 13 residues. Germline CDR1 MDHEN, CDR2 SYDVKM. In DNA form, the CDR3 reads TGTGCCAGCTTCGGAGTCCCGAACACTGAAGCTTTCTTT. Translated: CASFGVPNTEAFF.

The CDR3: CASSPGDRGYTEAFF. The CDR3 nucleotides are TGTGCCAGCAGTCCGGGGGACAGGGGATACACTGAAGCTTTCTTT. This chain connects TRBV28 to TRBJ1-1, with 10 positions matching TRBD1. This CDR3 has 15 residues. In germline, CDR1 is MDHEN, CDR2 SYDVKM. Trimming removed 5 bases from V and 3 bases from J; junction bases left unmatched: 6.

By sample fraction, this clone is medium-sized (0.01 to 0.1%). The chain joins TRBV23-1 to TRBJ2-1; D is perhaps TRBD2 (6 bases). TRBV23-1 is an ORF; its function is uncertain. V lost 6 bases and J lost 8, with 20 bases in between. The CDR3 is 15 amino acids. The CDR3, as DNA: TGCGCCAGCAGCCTGCGGGACCGGAGTTTCCATGAGCAGTTCTTC. Its translation is CASSLRDRSFHEQFF.

This rearrangement joins TRBV13 to TRBJ1-3, with a weak D call TRBD1 (5 bases). Trimming shortened V by 2 bases and J by 2 bases, and 13 bases separated the two germline ends. CDR3 length: 16 amino acids. Germline CDR1 and CDR2: PRHDT and FYEKMQ (reference sequence). CDR3 region: CASSLSVTGAGNTIYF. The CDR3 nucleotides are TGTGCCAGCAGCTTATCTGTCACAGGTGCTGGAAACACCATATATTTT.

This rearrangement joins TRBV19 to TRBJ1-5; 7 bases map to TRBD1. The CDR3 extends over 15 amino acids. V trimming: 2 bases; J trimming: 5 bases; junction bases outside the gene matches: 6. From germline, CDR1 is LNHDA and CDR2 SQIVND (reference sequence). The CDR3 region has the DNA TGTGCCAGTAGTATAAGGGGGCGAGAGGATCAGCCCCAGCATTTT. As protein: CASSIRGREDQPQHF. The whole variable domain, filled in from reference TRBV19 and TRBJ1-5, reads DGGITQSPKYLFRKEGQNVTLSCEQNLNHDAMYWYRQDPGQGLRLIYYSQIVNDFQKGDIAEGYSVSREKKESFPLTVTSAQKNPTAFYLCASSIRGREDQPQHFGDGTRLSIL.

The J gene is TRBJ2-3, the V gene TRBV5-1; 12 bases are a match to TRBD2. The length of the CDR3 is 15 residues. Trimming at V came to 3 bases and at J to 2 bases, leaving 1 base not matched to a gene. The V gene's germline CDR1 is SGHRS and CDR2 YFSETQ. As DNA, the CDR3 is TGCGCCAGCAGCTCTAGCGGGGGGGCCACAGATACGCAGTATTTT. Its protein product is CASSSSGGATDTQYF.

CDR3 DNA sequence: TGCAGCGTGGGCGGGCAGTACCCCTACGAGCAGTACTTC. Its translation: CSVGGQYPYEQYF. The rearrangement joins TRBV29-1 to TRBJ2-7, with D perhaps matching TRBD2 (5 bases). Trimming took 6 bases from V and 2 from J, leaving 14 bases between them. This CDR3 has 13 residues. Germline V CDR1 and CDR2: SQVTM, ANQGSEA.

This chain connects TRBV11-2 to TRBJ2-1; TRBD1 might be the D (6 bases). V gave up 6 bases and J gave up 2 bases, with 17 bases separating them. The CDR3 loop spans 16 amino acids. Looked up from germline, CDR1 is SGHAT and CDR2 is FQNNGV. The DNA for the CDR3 is TGTGCCAGCAGGCGATTCGGAACAGGGCCCTACAATGAGCAGTTCTTC. Its protein is CASRRFGTGPYNEQFF. The whole variable domain, filled in from reference TRBV11-2 and TRBJ2-1, reads EAGVAQSPRYKIIEKRQSVAFWCNPISGHATLYWYQQILGQGPKLLIQFQNNGVVDDSQLPKDRFSAERLKGVDSTLKIQPAKLEDSAVYLCASRRFGTGPYNEQFFGPGTRLTVL.

The V gene is TRBV29-1, the J gene TRBJ1-2; 7 bases line up with TRBD1. Germline assignment: CDR1 SQVTM and CDR2 ANQGSEA. The CDR3 contains 14 residues. J was trimmed by 2 bases and V by 7 bases; bases with no gene match: 10. The CDR3 nucleotides are TGCAGCGGTGCCGGGACAGATGGAAACTATGGCTACACCTTC. Residues: CSGAGTDGNYGYTF.

The J gene is TRBJ2-3, the V gene TRBV9, with TRBD1 matching 9 bases. The length of the CDR3 is 14 residues. The germline CDR1 and CDR2 sequences are SGDLS and YYNGEE. Trimming removed 3 bases from V and 3 bases from J; junction bases left unmatched: 2. The CDR3 DNA reads TGTGCCAGCAGCGCGGGACAGGGAACAGATACGCAGTATTTT. Its protein is CASSAGQGTDTQYF.

This clone has a single count. V is TRBV5-4 and J is TRBJ2-5; D ambiguous. The J call may be mistaken, given a closer DNA end match to TRBJ2-7. From germline, CDR1 is SGHNT and CDR2 YYREEE (reference sequence). The CDR3 consists of 12 residues. The CDR3 bases are TGTGCCAGCAGCTTCTCAGGCTACGAGCAGTACTTC. This encodes CASSFSGYEQYF.

The chain recombines TRBV6-1 with TRBJ2-7, with 7 bases lining up with TRBD1. Germline values: CDR1 MNHNS, CDR2 SASEGT. After removal of 2 bases from V and 2 bases from J, the junction contained 6 bases not matched to a gene. The CDR3 covers 15 residues. The DNA for the CDR3 is TGTGCCAGCAGTGAATGGGGACAGAAACCCTACGAGCAGTACTTC. It specifies CASSEWGQKPYEQYF.

This rearrangement joins TRBV5-1 to TRBJ2-6, with 9 bases lining up with TRBD1. The length of the CDR3 is 18 residues. CDR1 is SGHRS and CDR2 is YFSETQ in the germline V gene. Trimming at V came to 4 bases and at J to 0 bases, leaving 8 bases not matched to a gene. DNA of the CDR3: TGCGCCAGCAGCGCGCAAACAGGGGGCGGCTCTGGGGCCAACGTCCTGACTTTC. This codes for CASSAQTGGGSGANVLTF.

This rearrangement joins TRBV5-6 to TRBJ2-5, with 8 bases lining up with TRBD1. Losses at the gene ends were 4 bases for V and 4 bases for J; bases not matched to a gene: 6. Germline-derived CDR1 and CDR2 are SGHDT and YYEEEE. The CDR3 has 14 residues. The DNA for the CDR3 is TGTGCCAGCAGCCGGACAGGGACGTCAGAGACCCAGTACTTC. Translation gives CASSRTGTSETQYF.

V gene TRBV5-1 combines with J gene TRBJ2-7, with TRBD2 matching 13 bases. The CDR3 is 14 amino acids. Germline CDR1 and CDR2: SGHRS and YFSETQ. Losses at the gene ends were 4 bases for V and 2 bases for J; bases not matched to a gene: 0. CDR3 in amino acids: CASSGTSGTYEQYF. CDR3 coding DNA: TGCGCCAGCAGCGGGACTAGCGGGACCTACGAGCAGTACTTC. The full variable domain, its missing parts supplied by reference TRBV5-1 and TRBJ2-7, is KAGVTQTPRYLIKTRGQQVTLSCSPISGHRSVSWYQQTPGQGLQFLFEYFSETQRNKGNFPGRFSGRQFSNSRSEMNVSTLELGDSALYLCASSGTSGTYEQYFGPGTRLTVT.